This T cell receptor (beta chain) derives from a study of beta chain features in type 1 diabetes. General study points: All four CD4+ subsets from Type 1 diabetes patients carried moderately but significantly shorter TCRB CDR3s. The study found that naive, central memory and Treg TCRB repertoires appeared more similar in patients than in healthy donors.

A remark on this clone: Its antigen is as yet unknown.

It was via CD45RO/CCR7/CD25/CD127/CD95/CD27 that CD4+ naive, central memory, regulatory and stem cell-like memory cells were sorted. Reverse transcription of all isolated RNA meant that expressed TCRB transcripts were sequenced. Profiled with immunoSEQ multiplex PCR; TCRdb holds only in-frame clones, not every one. Seen here are about 710,000 clones, about 14% observed once, and the top ten hold roughly 0.04%. The sample consisted of naive CD4+ T cells from blood. This TCR was recovered from a man younger than 30 with type 1 diabetes.

The CDR3 protein is CALRRASGSSYEQYF. CDR3 nucleotide sequence: TGTGCCCTTCGCCGGGCTAGCGGGAGCTCCTACGAGCAGTACTTC. The chain joins TRBV6-1 to TRBJ2-7; 10 nucleotides match TRBD2. The CDR3 is made up of 15 amino acids. CDR1 and CDR2 (germline): MNHNS, SASEGT. V shed 11 bases and J 0 bases; nucleotides not matched to a gene: 10.